The 6 T cell receptor beta chains reported below all come from one sample, sequenced in a study of T cell responses to AZD1222 COVID-19 vaccine. Here immunoSEQ multiplex PCR was the method, and the copy in TCRdb shows in-frame clones only, minus some. The sample lists approximately 99,000 clones; 91% were seen once. Sequencing used peripheral blood, obtained 28 days after the second AZD1222 dose. The receptors originated from an adult who received the AZD1222 COVID-19 vaccine.

This clone appeared once. The chain uses TRBV28 and TRBJ2-4, with D possibly TRBD1 on 6 matching bases. Trimming stripped 4 bases from V and 4 bases from J, with 11 bases between. The CDR3 sequence is 14 residues long. From germline, CDR1 is MDHEN and CDR2 SYDVKM. CDR3 DNA sequence: TGTGCCAGCAGTTCCGGACAGCTTAAAAACATTCAGTACTTC. Its protein is CASSSGQLKNIQYF. Filled out from reference TRBV28 and TRBJ2-4, the complete variable domain reads DVKVTQSSRYLVKRTGEKVFLECVQDMDHENMFWYRQDPGLGLRLIYFSYDVKMKEKGDIPEGYSVSREKKERFSLILESASTNQTSMYLCASSSGQLKNIQYFGAGTRLSVL.

The chain has TRBV9 and TRBJ1-1; 7 bases map to TRBD1. V shed 4 bases, J shed 6 bases, and the junction held 9 bases outside the gene matches. Germline values: CDR1 SGDLS, CDR2 YYNGEE. The CDR3 contains 14 residues. The CDR3 reads CASSTSTGVSEAFF. DNA of the CDR3: TGTGCCAGCAGCACTTCAACAGGGGTCTCTGAAGCTTTCTTT.

The rearrangement links TRBV5-1 to TRBJ2-1, with TRBD2 matching 10 bases. The CDR3 runs to 15 residues. Trimming removed 4 bases from V and 5 bases from J; junction bases left unmatched: 6. From germline, CDR1 is SGHRS and CDR2 YFSETQ. The CDR3 here is CASSPPGTSDNEQFF. In DNA form, the CDR3 reads TGCGCCAGCAGCCCTCCCGGGACTAGCGACAATGAGCAGTTCTTC.

The chain uses TRBV7-2 and TRBJ2-1; D not resolved. Trimming cost V 1 base and J 5 bases, with 6 bases left between them. CDR1 and CDR2 (germline): SGHTA, FQGNSA. This CDR3 comprises 13 residues. This CDR3 reads CASSLVGDNEQFF. The CDR3 coding sequence is TGTGCCAGCAGCTTAGTAGGTGACAATGAGCAGTTCTTC.

This clone was picked up a small number of times. V gene TRBV29-1 combines with J gene TRBJ1-3; no clear D gene. CDR1 and CDR2 (germline): SQVTM, ANQGSEA. Trimming stripped 7 bases from V and 0 bases from J, with 13 bases between. This CDR3 region has 14 residues. The CDR3 bases are TGCAGCGCTCACTCACCGAGCTCTGGAAACACCATATATTTT. It is translated as CSAHSPSSGNTIYF.

The V and J genes are TRBV6-7 and TRBJ1-3; D ambiguous. TRBV6-7 is placed among ORFs of uncertain function. The CDR3 length is 14 residues. V dropped 6 bases and J dropped 1 base, with 10 bases sitting between them. CDR3 in amino acids: CASRVGRSGNTIYF. CDR3 bases: TGTGCCAGCAGGGTAGGGAGATCTGGAAACACCATATATTTT.